The clone carrying this TCR beta chain was seen only a few times. The PCR had 60 Vbeta and 13 Jbeta primers. Method: immunoSEQ multiplex PCR; TCRdb's copy keeps in-frame clones and lacks some. The sample yields more than 80,000 clones, roughly four fifths seen once. This record comes from a study of cytomegalovirus exposure and HLA in healthy donors. The J segment lost 6 bases and the V segment lost 9 bases, leaving 10 bases of the junction unmatched. This CDR3 has 16 amino acids. Germline V gene sequence: CDR1 SNHLY, CDR2 FYNNEI. The sequence was obtained from a woman between 55 and 75 years old in good health and CMV-seropositive. The chain carries TRBV2 and TRBJ1-6; 11 bases are shared with TRBD1. The specimen sequenced was PBMCs. The CDR3 is CASGQGARGFNSPLHF. In DNA, the CDR3 is TGTGCCAGTGGACAGGGGGCGCGGGGCTTTAATTCACCCCTCCACTTT.